This is a list of T cell receptor beta chains from one sample in a study of blood T cell repertoires in COVID-19. TCRdb keeps only in-frame clones here, not all; method: immunoSEQ multiplex PCR. The table shows about 140,000 clones, with around 86% occurring only once. Sequenced input: peripheral blood. These receptors originate from a human donor in a cohort sampled during active COVID-19. Each CDR3 is given with its conserved first and last residue. D genes are given only for firm matches.

D gene,V gene,J gene,CDR3 protein,CDR3 DNA
NA,TRBV28,TRBJ2-1,CASSPGTYNEQFF,TGTGCCAGCAGTCCCGGGACATACAATGAGCAGTTCTTC
TRBD1,TRBV2,TRBJ2-7,CASTRTNRGPYEQYF,TGTGCCAGCACACGGACAAACAGGGGGCCCTACGAGCAGTACTTC
NA,TRBV7-2,TRBJ2-3,CASSPSGGWAGGDTQYF,TGTGCCAGCAGCCCATCAGGGGGCTGGGCGGGAGGGGATACGCAGTATTTT
NA,TRBV7-9,TRBJ2-1,CASSDGGIPNNEQFF,TGTGCCAGCAGTGATGGCGGGATCCCTAACAATGAGCAGTTCTTC
TRBD1,TRBV3-1/TRBV3-2,TRBJ1-1,CASSQWGTGPEAFF,TGTGCCAGCAGCCAATGGGGGACAGGGCCTGAAGCTTTCTTT
TRBD1,TRBV28,TRBJ2-7,CASRETGAYEQYF,TGTGCCAGCAGGGAAACAGGGGCATACGAGCAGTACTTC
TRBD2,TRBV5-1,TRBJ2-3,CASSLDSGGGTDTQYF,TGCGCCAGCAGCTTGGATAGCGGGGGGGGCACAGATACGCAGTATTTT
NA,TRBV30,TRBJ1-2,CAWSVRGFGGYTF,TGTGCCTGGAGTGTAAGGGGGTTTGGAGGCTACACCTTC
TRBD1,TRBV7-2,TRBJ1-1,CASSLVEGADTEAFF,TGTGCCAGCAGCTTAGTGGAGGGGGCGGACACTGAAGCTTTCTTT
TRBD2,TRBV7-9,TRBJ2-1,CASSSSAGGPVNEQFF,TGTGCCAGCAGCTCCTCTGCGGGGGGGCCCGTCAATGAGCAGTTCTTC